This TCR beta chain was obtained from a study of CXCR3-negative and CXCR3-positive naive CD8 T cells (dated by TCRdb to the late 2010s). As for the study more broadly: In total, 130 million to 150 million TRB reads were obtained, which works out to roughly 1.5 +/- 0.3 million reads per library. The diversity and physicochemical repertoire analyses included under 12 donors pooled from two independent experiments. Naive subsets from a handful of donors and memory cells from 3 donors were included in the TRBV-TRBJ cluster analysis.

Each CD8+ T cell subset was flow-sorted in triplicate, with over 250,000 cells per subset placed directly into RLT lysis buffer. Naive CD8+ T cells were defined stringently as CD45RO-CCR7+CD27+CD95- to exclude memory contaminants. Peripheral blood mononuclear cells were isolated from buffy coats using standard density gradient centrifugation. Naive CXCR3-negative and CXCR3-positive CD8+ T cells were flow-sorted using a FACSAria III. Total RNA was extracted from sorted cells with an RNeasy Mini Kit. Broader findings and caveats from the paper: CXCR3 expression partially decreased after cryopreservation, so most assays used freshly isolated PBMCs. Because surface CD5, which is linked to self-reactivity in mice, was comparable between the naive subsets, TCR interaction strength was also inferred from the physicochemical properties of TRB CDR3s. Naive CXCR3-negative and CXCR3-positive cells from the same donor showed similar TRBV-TRBJ usage, whereas memory cells showed distinct patterns. Repertoire diversity was comparably high in both naive subsets but much lower in memory CD8+ T cells. TRB CDR3s from CXCR3-positive naive cells showed higher hydrophobicity (lower Kidera factor 4), lower energy, and higher strength and volume indices than CXCR3-negative naive cells.

Measured from the cysteine to the phenylalanine, the CDR3 is 13 residues long. This entry has no DNA. The germline V gene encodes CDR1 SGHRS and CDR2 YFSETQ. TCRdb lists the instrument as NextSeq 550. The Human TCR Profiling Kit (MiLaboratory) was used to make UMI-labeled 5' RACE TRB cDNA libraries. The full amount of extracted RNA was used for cDNA synthesis, and the full amount of resulting cDNA was used for PCR amplification. Libraries were prepared in parallel using an identical number of PCR cycles. The authors processed their data as follows. With a minimum of two reads required per UMI, MIGEC and MiXCR pulled out about 50,000 +/- 10,000 unique UMI-labeled TRB cDNA molecules from each library. An average of 40,000 +/- 10,000 functional in-frame TRB CDR3 nucleotide clonotypes without stop codons was found per library. After downsampling to 5000 UMI-labeled TRB molecules per sample, diversity metrics, including normalized Shannon-Wiener and Chao1, were computed in VDJtools. For the central five CDR3 residues, VDJtools calculated physicochemical properties weighted by clonotype size, namely interaction energy, strength, volume and Kidera factor 4. TCRdb reprocessed the reads; each CDR3 protein sequence makes one entry, and DNA is unavailable. TCRdb, rather than the study authors, made the V and J calls. The data table for this sample lists some 140,000 distinct CDR3 sequences. Around 0.44% of the sample belongs to the ten largest clones.

Of note for this clonotype: What this receptor recognizes is not known.

This TCR derives from a human donor in good health. Some clones in this sample may be carry-over from other donors' samples. The sequencing sample was made of naive CXCR3+ CD8+ T cells from blood. According to the study, the label for this sample's cell subset or site signals: CD45RO-CCR7+CD27+CD95- naive CD8+ T cells expressing CXCR3 (TNR3+). Recombination joined TRBV5-1 with TRBJ1-5. CDR3 reads: CASSLNPAQPQHF.